This TCR beta chain was observed in a study of T cells in Graves' hyperthyroidism and ophthalmopathy. Study-wide findings and caveats: Also found in blood were most expanded thyroid clonotypes above 0.001.

Lactation, pregnancy, other autoimmune disease or uncontrolled infection led to exclusion of patients. Diagnoses were made from clinical symptoms, serum measures (thyroxine and TRAb), thyroid ultrasound and orbital computed tomography. Amplification yielded TCR beta CDR3 regions, with RNA transcripts as the source. The HTBI primer set served for first-round RT-PCR of the TCR CDR3. TCRdb recomputed calls from the multiplex PCR reads with MiXCR, one row per CDR3 protein. The table shows about 580,000 distinct CDR3 sequences, with about 45% occurring only once. Germline CDR1 is LNHNV and CDR2 is YYDKDF (reference sequence). The CDR3 is made up of 13 amino acids. A single count supports this clonotype. What it binds is not known.

The genes are TRBV15 and TRBJ2-7; the D gene is possibly TRBD1 (5 bases). The J call is in doubt because the DNA end fits TRBJ2-1 better. Sequencing was performed on peripheral blood or thyroid tissue (not recorded which). This receptor was obtained from a woman younger than 35 with Graves' hyperthyroidism. This CDR3 is CATSLDSYNEQFF. The CDR3 nucleotides are TGTGCCACCAGCCTAGACAGCTACAATGAGCAGTTCTTC.